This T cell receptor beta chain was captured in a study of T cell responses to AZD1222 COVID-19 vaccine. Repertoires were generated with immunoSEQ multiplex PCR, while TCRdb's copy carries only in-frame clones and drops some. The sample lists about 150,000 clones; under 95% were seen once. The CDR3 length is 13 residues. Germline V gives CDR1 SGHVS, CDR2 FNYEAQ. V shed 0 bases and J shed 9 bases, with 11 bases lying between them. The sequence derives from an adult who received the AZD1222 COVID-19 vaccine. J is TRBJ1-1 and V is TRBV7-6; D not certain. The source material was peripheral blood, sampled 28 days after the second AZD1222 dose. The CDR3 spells CASSLAPGNQAFF. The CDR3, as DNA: TGTGCCAGCAGCTTAGCCCCGGGGAATCAAGCTTTCTTT.